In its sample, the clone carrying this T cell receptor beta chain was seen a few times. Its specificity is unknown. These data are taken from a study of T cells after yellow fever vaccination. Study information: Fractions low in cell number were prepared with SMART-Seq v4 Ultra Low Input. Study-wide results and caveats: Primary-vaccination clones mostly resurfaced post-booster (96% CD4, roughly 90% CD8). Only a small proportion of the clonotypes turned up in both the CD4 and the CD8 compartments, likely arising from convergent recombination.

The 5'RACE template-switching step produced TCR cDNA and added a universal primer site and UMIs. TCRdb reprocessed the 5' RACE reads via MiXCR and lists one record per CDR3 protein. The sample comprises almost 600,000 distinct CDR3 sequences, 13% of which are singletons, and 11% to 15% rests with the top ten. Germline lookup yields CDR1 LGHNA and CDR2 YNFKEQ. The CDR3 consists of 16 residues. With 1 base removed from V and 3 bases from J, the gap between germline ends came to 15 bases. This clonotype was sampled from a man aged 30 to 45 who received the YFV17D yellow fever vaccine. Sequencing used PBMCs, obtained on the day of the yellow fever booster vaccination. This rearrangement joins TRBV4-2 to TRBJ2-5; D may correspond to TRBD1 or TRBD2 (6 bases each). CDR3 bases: TGTGCCAGCAGCCAAGGCGTCCAAAGGGGGGAAGAGACCCAGTACTTC. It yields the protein CASSQGVQRGEETQYF.